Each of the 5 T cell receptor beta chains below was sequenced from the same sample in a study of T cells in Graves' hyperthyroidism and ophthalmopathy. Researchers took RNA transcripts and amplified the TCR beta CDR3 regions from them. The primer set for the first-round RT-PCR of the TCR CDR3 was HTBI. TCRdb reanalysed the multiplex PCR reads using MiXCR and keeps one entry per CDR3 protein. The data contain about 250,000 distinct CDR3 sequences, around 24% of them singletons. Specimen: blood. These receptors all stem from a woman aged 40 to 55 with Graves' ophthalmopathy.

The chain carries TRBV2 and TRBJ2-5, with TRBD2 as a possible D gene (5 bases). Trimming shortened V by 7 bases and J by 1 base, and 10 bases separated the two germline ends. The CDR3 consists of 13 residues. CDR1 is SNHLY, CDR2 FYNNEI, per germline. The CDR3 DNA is TGTGCCAGCAACTTCCGGGGCCAAGAGACCCAGTACTTC. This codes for CASNFRGQETQYF.

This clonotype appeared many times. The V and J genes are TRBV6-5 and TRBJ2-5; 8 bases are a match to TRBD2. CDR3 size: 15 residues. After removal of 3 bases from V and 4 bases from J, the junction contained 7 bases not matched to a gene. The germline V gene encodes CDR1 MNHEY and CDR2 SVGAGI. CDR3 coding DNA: TGTGCCAGCAGTTATACTAGCGGAGGGGGAGAGACCCAGTACTTC. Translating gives CASSYTSGGGETQYF.

Written as DNA, the CDR3 is TGCGCCAGCAGCTCAACTACTACTCTGGAGGGCTACACCTTC. Translating it yields CASSSTTTLEGYTF. The chain combines TRBV5-1 with TRBJ1-2; D is undetermined. CDR1 SGHRS and CDR2 YFSETQ come from the germline V gene. Between the trimmed V and J ends, which lost 3 bases and 8 bases, there was a span of 17 bases. This CDR3 has 14 amino acids.

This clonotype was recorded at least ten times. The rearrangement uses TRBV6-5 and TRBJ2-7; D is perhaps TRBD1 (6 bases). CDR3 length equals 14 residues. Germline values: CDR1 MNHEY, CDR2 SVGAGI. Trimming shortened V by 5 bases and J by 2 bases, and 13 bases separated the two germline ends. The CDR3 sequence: CASSLAGETYEQYF. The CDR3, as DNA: TGTGCCAGCAGTCTAGCAGGGGAAACCTACGAGCAGTACTTC.

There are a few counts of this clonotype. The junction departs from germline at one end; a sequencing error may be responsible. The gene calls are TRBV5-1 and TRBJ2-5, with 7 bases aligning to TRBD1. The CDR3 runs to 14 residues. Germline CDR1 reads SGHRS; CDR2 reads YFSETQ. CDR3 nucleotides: TGCGCCAGCAGCTGGCAGGGGGTTCAAGAGACCCAGTATTTC. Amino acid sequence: CASSWQGVQETQYF. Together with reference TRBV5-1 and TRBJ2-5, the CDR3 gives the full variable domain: KAGVTQTPRYLIKTRGQQVTLSCSPISGHRSVSWYQQTPGQGLQFLFEYFSETQRNKGNFPGRFSGRQFSNSRSEMNVSTLELGDSALYLCASSWQGVQETQYFGPGTRLLVL.